This TCR beta chain was observed in a study of cytomegalovirus exposure and HLA in healthy donors. Study-level findings and limits: There was a cluster of highly shared sequence variants that was likely a sequencing artifact.

Use of 60 Vbeta and 13 Jbeta primers characterized the PCR. The protocol was immunoSEQ multiplex PCR, while the TCRdb copy is restricted to in-frame clones and leaves out a portion. The top ten hold approximately 5% of the sample, which has fewer than 200,000 clones, roughly four fifths seen once. CDR1 and CDR2 from the germline V gene are SGDLS and YYNGEE. CDR3 length: 15 amino acids. Deletions cut 1 base from V and 2 bases from J, with 11 bases between. A single count supports this clone. Its antigen is unidentified. The TCR originated in a woman aged 18-29 years in good health and CMV-seropositive. The material sequenced was PBMCs. The chain has TRBV9 and TRBJ2-3; perhaps TRBD1 as D (5 bases). In DNA, the CDR3 is TGTGCCAGCAGCGTAAGGGGTTCCTACACAGATACGCAGTATTTT. Its translation: CASSVRGSYTDTQYF.